This T cell receptor (beta chain) was sequenced in a study of CD8+CD57+ T cells in acquired aplastic anemia. Patients chosen for sequencing had shown CD8+CD57+ cell expansion by flow cytometry. Severe acquired aplastic anemia was present in all patients. This clonotype occurred a few times. As yet, its antigen is unknown. A much more abundant neighbour one base away suggests this may be a read error. Broader study findings: No significant patient-versus-control difference appeared in CD8+ Simpson's diversity.

Profiling that covered TCR beta VDJ and CDR3 relied on genomic DNA as its template. MiXCR, run by TCRdb on the reads, gives a single entry per CDR3 protein. There are around 200,000 distinct CDR3 sequences in the sample; approximately 48% occur only once, and 10% to 15% lies in the top ten. This sequence was found in a human donor with aplastic anemia. Material for sequencing was sorted CD4+, CD8+, or CD8+CD57+ T cells (not recorded which) from PBMCs.

CDR3: CASSARAGGYEQYF. CDR3 sequence (DNA): TGTGCCAGCAGCGCCCGGGCAGGGGGCTACGAGCAGTACTTC. This chain uses TRBV4-2 with TRBJ2-7, with 7 bases matching TRBD1. The J segment lost 3 bases and the V segment lost 5 bases, leaving 7 bases of the junction unmatched. The CDR3 spans 14 residues. Per the germline V gene, CDR1 is LGHNA and CDR2 is YNFKEQ.